This T cell receptor beta chain emerged from a study of blood T cell repertoires in COVID-19. From germline, CDR1 is KGHSH and CDR2 LQKENI. The CDR3 is 16 amino acids. The V segment lost 1 base and the J segment 3 bases; nucleotides outside the gene matches: 3. Measured with immunoSEQ multiplex PCR; TCRdb has only the in-frame clones, and not every one. The profile shows about 140,000 clones, over 80% of them singletons. The V and J genes are TRBV18 and TRBJ2-5; 12 bases map to TRBD2. Specimen: peripheral blood. The clonotype originates from a middle-aged man who had recovered from COVID-19. CDR3 region: CASSPQRLAGEETQYF. In DNA form, the CDR3 reads TGTGCCAGCTCACCACAAAGACTAGCGGGGGAAGAGACCCAGTACTTC. The full variable domain, with the rest looked up from reference TRBV18 and TRBJ2-5, is NAGVMQNPRHLVRRRGQEARLRCSPMKGHSHVYWYRQLPEEGLKFMVYLQKENIIDESGMPKERFSAEFPKEGPSILRIQQVVRGDSAAYFCASSPQRLAGEETQYFGPGTRLLVL.